This T cell receptor beta chain was documented in a study of T cell responses to AZD1222 COVID-19 vaccine. General study results and limits: Spike-specific TCRs gained breadth and depth after people received two AZD1222 doses. None of the repertoires were sampled until the peak T cell response had passed. The donor cohort was predominantly white British with a female majority, and clonal diversity may have been underestimated.

Germline-derived CDR1 and CDR2 are SGHRS and YFSETQ. The CDR3 covers 16 residues. The ends lost 4 bases at V and 3 bases at J; junction bases unmatched: 7. Sequencing was performed with immunoSEQ multiplex PCR; in TCRdb, only in-frame clones are kept and a portion is missing. The table shows approximately 140,000 clones, with around 92% occurring only once. A note on this clone: Its target is not known.

Sequenced here: peripheral blood, sampled 28 days after the second AZD1222 dose. The V call is TRBV5-1, the J call TRBJ2-2; 9 bases are shared with TRBD1. The clonotype comes from an adult who received the AZD1222 COVID-19 vaccine. CDR3: CASSPTGGKDTGELFF. In DNA, the CDR3 is TGCGCCAGCAGCCCCACAGGGGGCAAGGACACCGGGGAGCTGTTTTTT.